This T cell receptor (beta chain) derives from a study of HIV-infected children after antiretroviral therapy interruption. For the study at large: All children had CD4+ count above 500 and viral load below 50 copies/ml.

This clonotype was found many times. A 3' RACE protocol on RNA, with unique molecular identifiers, produced the TCR library. MiXCR was run by TCRdb on the 3' RACE reads, yielding one entry per CDR3 protein. Of nearly 15,000 distinct CDR3 sequences in the sample, 3.4% were seen once. The treatment denotes: PENTA 11 planned treatment interruption arm or continuous ART arm. J lost 5 bases, V lost 6 bases, and 11 bases had no gene match. The germline gives CDR1 SNHLY, CDR2 FYNNEI. The CDR3 contains 15 residues. V gene TRBV2 combines with J gene TRBJ2-5, with 8 bases identical to TRBD2. This clonotype was sampled from a pool of human donors with HIV. Sequencing was performed on CD45RO+ CD8+ T cells from PBMCs, pooled from several time points, taken from a donor given antiretroviral therapy, either interrupted or continuous. Subset of the sample: memory CD8+ CD45RO+ CD45RA- T cells. CDR3 protein: CASSPPGLEAETQYF. The CDR3 DNA reads TGTGCCAGCAGCCCCCCGGGACTAGAGGCGGAGACCCAGTACTTC.